Sequencing of this T cell receptor beta chain was carried out in a study of CD8 T cells in Susac syndrome. It was with random hexamers that about 0.45 to 1 ug RNA was reverse transcribed. It was immunoSEQ multiplex PCR that amplified TCR beta CDR3 across 54 Vbeta and 13 Jbeta. TCRdb reprocessed the immunoSEQ multiplex PCR reads with MiXCR, giving one entry per CDR3 protein. The sample records fewer than 200,000 distinct CDR3 sequences, over 85% being singletons. The CDR3 length is 15 residues. Germline V gene sequence: CDR1 DFQATT, CDR2 SNEGSKA (reference sequence). The V end lost 2 bases, the J end lost 3 bases, and 14 bases lay between the germline ends. CD8+ and CD4+ T cells circulating in blood were sequenced for TCR beta. TEMRA cells were enriched by FACS, while CD8+ and CD4+ T cells were obtained through a negative isolation that was performed magnetically.

Sample: CD4+ T cells from PBMCs. The source is a human donor in good health. The V gene is TRBV20-1, the J gene TRBJ1-5; the D is unclear. CDR3 nucleotide sequence: TGCAGTGCTAGAACCCCGGACGGCCCCAATCAGCCCCAGCATTTT. Translated: CSARTPDGPNQPQHF.